What follows describes a single T cell receptor (beta chain). Its antigen is not yet known. Per-base qualities were not stored, and no clone one base away is much larger. The sample belongs to a study of blood T cell repertoires in COVID-19 (dated by TCRdb to the early 2020s). As for the study more broadly: Collaborator samples came from the United States, Italy and Spain and covered acute and convalescent phases of COVID-19. The material from the prospective study consisted of cDNA or gDNA derived from T cells, B-cell-depleted T cells, or PBMCs. Deeply sampled blood TCRbeta repertoires from subjects exposed to, actively infected with, or recovered from COVID-19 were included in the dataset. The repertoires were released in a freely available public database intended as a resource for research on the immune response to SARS-CoV-2. Samples came from the ongoing ImmuneRACE study (first 160 participants) plus 1,254 subjects from 6 global collaborators. Sample metadata almost always included a de-identified subject ID, COVID-19 status, age in years and sex. Where available, HLA class I and class II types were obtained from metadata supplied by the sample provider rather than from assay-based typing. The paper as a whole reports these results and caveats: The quantity of clinical and demographic metadata differed by source and by participant and was supplied without curation.

There are 16 amino acids in the CDR3, from cysteine to phenylalanine inclusive. CDR3 DNA is the only sequence kept; it has 48 bases, read in frame from the first base. CDR1 is given as SGHAT and CDR2 as FQNNGV, both from the germline V gene. For this chain, trimming is 1 base at the V end and 3 bases at the J end, and the number of junction bases without a gene match is 5. Another Seattle source contributed samples from volunteer blood donors who had recovered from COVID-19. The collaborating institutions used their own protocols to collect whole blood in K2EDTA tubes. For TCRbeta analysis, collaborator samples were shipped as frozen whole blood, as isolated PBMCs, or as DNA extracted from either sample type. TCRbeta CDR3 regions were amplified from genomic DNA using the immunoSEQ Assay, a bias-controlled multiplex PCR. From the authors' description of their analysis: Within the assay, amplification of reference gene primers was used to estimate how many nucleated cells each sample contained. To quantify the absolute abundance of each unique TCRbeta CDR3 rearrangement, sequence reads were collapsed and filtered. Productive Simpson clonality was computed per sample as the square root of Simpson's diversity index over productive rearrangements. The table was pulled from immuneACCESS by TCRdb, which kept in-frame rearrangements only. Such tables lose some clones; where checked, under half of the loss comes from unresolved V genes, and the rest has no known cause. V, J and clone size are taken as reported in that table, and D and trimming were inferred from the DNA itself. This sample comprises 300,000 to 400,000 clones, around 87% of them detected only once. Roughly 7.1% of the sample belongs to the ten largest clones.

The sequenced sample consisted of peripheral blood. This receptor was taken from a woman aged 50 to 60 who had recovered from COVID-19. The sequence joins TRBV11-2 to TRBJ2-5; a stretch of 10 junction bases matches TRBD1. The CDR3 region has the sequence CASSLATGGLKETQYF. The bases read TGTGCCAGCAGCTTAGCGACAGGGGGCCTGAAAGAGACCCAGTACTTC. When the CDR3 is completed using the reference TRBV11-2 and TRBJ2-5 genes on either side, the full variable domain is EAGVAQSPRYKIIEKRQSVAFWCNPISGHATLYWYQQILGQGPKLLIQFQNNGVVDDSQLPKDRFSAERLKGVDSTLKIQPAKLEDSAVYLCASSLATGGLKETQYFGPGTRLLVL.